The entry below describes one T cell receptor beta chain. The CDR3 is 15 residues long. Germline loops: CDR1 SGHRS, CDR2 YFSETQ. V lost 0 bases and J lost 6, with 15 bases in between. This record belongs to a study of blood T cell repertoires in COVID-19. Assay: immunoSEQ multiplex PCR; the TCRdb copy retains only in-frame clones and omits some. The data hold 250,000 to 350,000 clones, with 83% observed a single time. Sequences were obtained from peripheral blood. This receptor was taken from a woman aged 45-60 years with acute or convalescent COVID-19. This chain joins TRBV5-1 and TRBJ1-1; D perhaps matches TRBD1 (6 bases). The CDR3 loop reads CASSLGAGEGSEAFF. CDR3 sequence (DNA): TGCGCCAGCAGCTTGGGGGCAGGGGAGGGGTCTGAAGCTTTCTTT.